A selection of T cell receptor beta chains follows, all from one sample in a study of cytomegalovirus exposure and HLA in healthy donors. Repertoires were generated with immunoSEQ multiplex PCR, while TCRdb's copy carries only in-frame clones and drops some. The data show 100,000 or so clones, under 70% seen once. The sequencing sample was made of PBMCs. The source of these receptors is a man aged 45-60 years in good health and CMV-seronegative. The CDR3 runs from the conserved cysteine through the conserved F or W. The order of the fields is clone size, V gene, J gene, D gene, CDR3 DNA, CDR3 protein. D genes are given only for firm matches. The size field is filled for only some rows; it gives once, few, many or a size class.

once	TRBV5-4	TRBJ1-2	TRBD1	TGTGCCAGCAGCCCGGCCGGGACAGGGAATGGCTACACCTTC	CASSPAGTGNGYTF
-	TRBV18	TRBJ2-7	-	TGTGCCAGCTCCCTTACCGCGGAGGGTTGGGAGGAATACGAGCAGTACTTC	CASSLTAEGWEEYEQYF
-	TRBV28	TRBJ2-3	TRBD2	TGTGCCAGCAGTTCAAATCTAGCGGGAGGCACAGATACGCAGTATTTT	CASSSNLAGGTDTQYF
-	TRBV27	TRBJ2-5	-	TGTGCCAGCAGTTCAGGAGTACTAGCTCAGGAGACCCAGTACTTC	CASSSGVLAQETQYF
-	TRBV5-4	TRBJ1-2	TRBD1	TGTGCCAGCGGTCCGGGGACAGCTAACTATGGCTACACCTTC	CASGPGTANYGYTF
-	TRBV5-1	TRBJ1-1	TRBD1	TGCGCCAGCAGCCATTGGGACAGGGGCACTGAAGCTTTCTTT	CASSHWDRGTEAFF
-	TRBV5-4	TRBJ2-3	TRBD1	TGTGCCAGCAGCTTGCGTGGGACAGGGAGATTCTCTAGCACAGATACGCAGTATTTT	CASSLRGTGRFSSTDTQYF
once	TRBV19	TRBJ2-2	-	TGTGCCAGTAGTACCCCCTCGGGGACCGGGGAGCTGTTTTTT	CASSTPSGTGELFF
-	TRBV4-1	TRBJ2-1	TRBD2	TGCGCCAGCAGCCAAGTCGGGGGGGCGAACTACAATGAGCAGTTCTTC	CASSQVGGANYNEQFF
-	TRBV2	TRBJ1-1	-	TGTGCCAGCAATTGGGGAGAGGGTGTGGGCACTGAAGCTTTCTTT	CASNWGEGVGTEAFF
-	TRBV10-3	TRBJ2-1	TRBD2	TGTGCCATCAGTGGGACTAGCGAGTACAATGAGCAGTTCTTC	CAISGTSEYNEQFF
-	TRBV2	TRBJ2-5	-	TGTGCCAGCAGTGAAGAGTGGAGAAGGGAGACCCAGTACTTC	CASSEEWRRETQYF
-	TRBV5-8	TRBJ2-1	-	TGTGCCGGTCCCGGACAGAGCTCCTACAATGAGCAGTTCTTC	CAGPGQSSYNEQFF
-	TRBV28	TRBJ2-2	-	TGTGCCAGCAAAACCGGGACTTCCACCGGGGAGCTGTTTTTT	CASKTGTSTGELFF
few	TRBV7-6	TRBJ2-6	-	TGTGCCAGCAGCCCTGACTCGTTATCTGGGGCCAACGTCCTGACTTTC	CASSPDSLSGANVLTF
few	TRBV29-1	TRBJ1-5	-	TGCAGCGCTACGGCGGCAGGGGTTGATCAGCCCCAGCATTTT	CSATAAGVDQPQHF
-	TRBV7-9	TRBJ1-4	-	TGTTCCAGCAGCTCCCTTACGGGAGAAAAACTGTTTTTT	CSSSSLTGEKLFF
-	TRBV5-4	TRBJ1-3	TRBD1	TGTGCCAGCAGTCGGACAGGGGGCAAAGACACCATATATTTT	CASSRTGGKDTIYF
-	TRBV28	TRBJ2-2	TRBD1	TGTGCCAGCAGTTTTTGGCAGGGGGCTATCGGGGAGCTGTTTTTT	CASSFWQGAIGELFF
-	TRBV11-2	TRBJ1-3	-	TGTGCCAGCAGCTTAGCAGGGGCTGGAAACACCATATATTTT	CASSLAGAGNTIYF
-	TRBV18	TRBJ2-7	-	TGTGCCAGCTCACCAGGGGGACAATCCTACGAGCAGTACTTC	CASSPGGQSYEQYF
few	TRBV18	TRBJ1-5	-	TGTGCCAGCTCACCACCGAATTGGGGGGAGGCGTTAAATCAGCCCCAGCATTTT	CASSPPNWGEALNQPQHF
-	TRBV19	TRBJ1-3	TRBD1	TGTGCCAGTAGGGACCTGACAGGGGCTGGAAACACCATATATTTT	CASRDLTGAGNTIYF
-	TRBV4-1	TRBJ2-7	-	TGCGCCAGCAGCCAGCGGGTGGGCGAGCAGTACTTC	CASSQRVGEQYF
-	TRBV18	TRBJ1-6	-	TGTGCCAGCTCACCACCGGGCGGAGGGGCTTATTCACCCCTCCACTTT	CASSPPGGGAYSPLHF
few	TRBV30	TRBJ2-7	TRBD2	TGTGCCTGGAGACTAGCGGGAGGCAATAGGTACGAGCAGTACTTC	CAWRLAGGNRYEQYF
few	TRBV28	TRBJ1-1	-	TGTGCCAGCAGCCGCATAGGGGAGGCGGTGAACACTGAAGCTTTCTTT	CASSRIGEAVNTEAFF
-	TRBV18	TRBJ1-5	TRBD1	TGTGCCAGCTCATCGGACAGGGGGGGGGATCAGCCCCAGCATTTT	CASSSDRGGDQPQHF
-	TRBV27	TRBJ2-3	-	TGTGCCAGCAGTTCCGCAGGGAACACAGATACGCAGTATTTT	CASSSAGNTDTQYF
-	TRBV7-8	TRBJ1-2	-	TGTGCCAGCAGCTTAGTGGCAGGAGGAAACTATGGCTACACCTTC	CASSLVAGGNYGYTF
-	TRBV28	TRBJ1-6	-	TGTGCCAGCAGTTTTGGGAGACTATACTCACCCCTCCACTTT	CASSFGRLYSPLHF
-	TRBV7-2	TRBJ2-3	-	TGTGCCAGCAGCCCCCCTAGCACAGATACGCAGTATTTT	CASSPPSTDTQYF
-	TRBV7-9	TRBJ2-5	TRBD2	TGTGCCAGCAGCTTAGGGCTAGCGGGGGACCCTGGAGAGACCCAGTACTTC	CASSLGLAGDPGETQYF
-	TRBV4-2	TRBJ1-4	-	TGTGCCAGCAGCTCAACTCCTGCAACTAATGAAAAACTGTTTTTT	CASSSTPATNEKLFF
few	TRBV6-5	TRBJ1-6	TRBD1	TGTGCCAGCAGGCAAACAGGGGAATCCCTCCACTTT	CASRQTGESLHF
once	TRBV11-2	TRBJ1-1	TRBD1	TGTGCCAGCAGCCAACGTAGGGACAGTCGTACAGAAGCTTTCTTT	CASSQRRDSRTEAFF
few	TRBV25-1	TRBJ2-5	TRBD2	TGTGCCAGCAACCCCGGCGGGGGGATTAAAGAGACCCAGTACTTC	CASNPGGGIKETQYF
few	TRBV30	TRBJ1-2	-	TGTGCCTGGAGTGCGACCGTAACATCAGGCTATGGCTACACCTTC	CAWSATVTSGYGYTF
-	TRBV19	TRBJ2-2	-	TGTGCCAGTAGTATACGAGGGTACGGCACCGGGGAGCTGTTTTTT	CASSIRGYGTGELFF
-	TRBV6-6	TRBJ2-1	TRBD2	TGTGCCAGCAGGACTAGCGGGAGATTTGGTGAGCAGTTCTTC	CASRTSGRFGEQFF
once	TRBV18	TRBJ1-1	-	TGTGCCAGCTCACCACCTATGAACACTGAAGCTTTCTTT	CASSPPMNTEAFF
-	TRBV18	TRBJ1-2	-	TGTGCCAGCTCACCAATGGACAGCCTGGGTGGCTACACCTTC	CASSPMDSLGGYTF
few	TRBV5-8	TRBJ1-4	-	TGTGCCAGCAGCGAGGGGTGGGGGGATCTCGGTGAAAAACTGTTTTTT	CASSEGWGDLGEKLFF
-	TRBV5-1	TRBJ1-2	-	TGCGCCAGCAGCGGAGACAGAACCTACTATGGCTACACCTTC	CASSGDRTYYGYTF
-	TRBV9	TRBJ2-2	TRBD1	TGTGCCAGCAGCTCGGGACAGTTGACCGGGGAGCTGTTTTTT	CASSSGQLTGELFF
-	TRBV6-5	TRBJ1-1	-	TGTGCCAGCAGTTCGCATACAGGGAATGCTGAAGCTTTCTTT	CASSSHTGNAEAFF
-	TRBV30	TRBJ2-1	-	TGTGCCTGGAGAGCCCCCGGGAGTGAGCAGTTCTTC	CAWRAPGSEQFF
-	TRBV28	TRBJ1-6	TRBD1	TGTGCCAGCAGACGGGACAGGCTAAATTCACCCCTCCACTTT	CASRRDRLNSPLHF
medium-sized	TRBV6-1	TRBJ1-2	-	TGTGCCAGCAGCCCTGAAAGACTTTATGGCTACACCTTC	CASSPERLYGYTF
-	TRBV27	TRBJ1-4	-	TGTGCCAGCAGAAACACCGGGAGGGCAACTAATGAAAAACTGTTTTTT	CASRNTGRATNEKLFF
many	TRBV11-3	TRBJ2-2	TRBD1	TGTGCCAGCAGCTTAGGACGGACAGGGTCTGGGGAGCTGTTTTTT	CASSLGRTGSGELFF
-	TRBV11-2	TRBJ2-1	TRBD2	TGTGCCAGCAGCCACCCGGTCGGGGGGGTCAATGAGCAGTTCTTC	CASSHPVGGVNEQFF
-	TRBV7-8	TRBJ2-1	-	TGTGCCAGCAGCTTACAGGGTTTCGGGAGTGTGGTCTACAATGAGCAGTTCTTC	CASSLQGFGSVVYNEQFF
-	TRBV5-1	TRBJ1-2	TRBD1	TGCGCCAGCAGCATTGACAGGGGTAGCGGCTATGGCTACACCTTC	CASSIDRGSGYGYTF
-	TRBV7-9	TRBJ2-2	TRBD2	TGTGCCAGCAGCCACTACGGGACTAGCGGTAACACCGGGGAGCTGTTTTTT	CASSHYGTSGNTGELFF
-	TRBV28	TRBJ1-1	-	TGTGCCAGCAGTCTGACAGCAACGAACACTGAAGCTTTCTTT	CASSLTATNTEAFF